This TCR beta chain was documented in a study of blood T cell repertoires in COVID-19. Across the whole study: The United States, Italy and Spain were the sources of the acute and convalescent COVID-19 samples.

In germline, CDR1 is MDHEN, CDR2 SYDVKM. The CDR3 is 14 amino acids. Trimming took off 4 bases at V and 0 bases at J, with 9 bases between the two ends. This clone occurred a few times. The assay was immunoSEQ multiplex PCR, and TCRdb's table has in-frame clones only and misses some. The sample lists more than 300,000 clones; 87% were seen once. This sequence joins TRBV28 and TRBJ1-2; D is unresolved. The TCR originated in a woman in her 30s with COVID-19, enrolled during active disease. The material sequenced was peripheral blood. Written as DNA, the CDR3 is TGTGCCAGCAGTTGGAGCAGCTCTAACTATGGCTACACCTTC. This gives the protein CASSWSSSNYGYTF.